One sample yielded the 30 T cell receptor beta chains listed below, sequenced in a study of blood T cell repertoires in COVID-19. The repertoire was sequenced with immunoSEQ multiplex PCR; TCRdb's copy has only in-frame clones and lacks some. The sample contains 170,000 or so clones, 90% of which appear only once. Sequenced material: peripheral blood. These receptors all stem from a man aged 45-65 years with acute or convalescent COVID-19.

This chain connects TRBV29-1 to TRBJ1-5; D remains unclear. Trimming shortened V by 6 bases and J by 5 bases, and 14 bases separated the two germline ends. The CDR3 covers 13 residues. The germline gives CDR1 SQVTM, CDR2 ANQGSEA. Here the CDR3 DNA reads TGCAGCGTCGCCCCTGGTACGGATCAGCCCCAGCATTTT. Residues: CSVAPGTDQPQHF.

The CDR3 region has the DNA TGTGCCACCCAGGGTTCCTACAATGAGCAGTTCTTC. Translating it yields CATQGSYNEQFF. The chain combines TRBV24-1 with TRBJ2-1; tentatively, D is TRBD1 (5 bases). Germline V gives CDR1 KGHDR, CDR2 SFDVKD. The CDR3 runs 12 residues. Trimming took off 9 bases at V and 1 base at J, with 6 bases between the two ends.

This clone was seen only once. The chain links TRBV4-1 to TRBJ1-1; maybe TRBD1 (5 bases). Trimming removed 4 bases from V and 1 base from J, with 10 bases in between. The CDR3 length is 14 residues. CDR1 and CDR2 from the germline V gene are MGHRA and YSYEKL. CDR3 nucleotide sequence: TGCGCCAGCAGCCGGGGGGTACAGAACACTGAAGCTTTCTTT. Encoded protein: CASSRGVQNTEAFF.

The chain uses TRBV18 and TRBJ2-2; D may be TRBD1 (6 bases). Per the germline V gene, CDR1 is KGHSH and CDR2 is LQKENI. This CDR3 region has 14 residues. V was pared by 2 bases and J by 6 bases, with 10 bases between. The CDR3, as DNA: TGTGCCAGCTCACCAAATGAGGGGGCCGGGGAGCTGTTTTTT. It yields the protein CASSPNEGAGELFF. The whole variable domain, remainder taken from reference TRBV18 and TRBJ2-2, is NAGVMQNPRHLVRRRGQEARLRCSPMKGHSHVYWYRQLPEEGLKFMVYLQKENIIDESGMPKERFSAEFPKEGPSILRIQQVVRGDSAAYFCASSPNEGAGELFFGEGSRLTVL.

The chain employs TRBV28 and TRBJ1-3; D call uncertain. Germline CDR1 is MDHEN and CDR2 is SYDVKM. The CDR3 is 13 residues long. Trimming cost V 6 bases and J 2 bases, with 8 bases left between them. CDR3 sequence: CASSPVPGNTIYF. The CDR3 DNA follows: TGTGCCAGCAGCCCGGTCCCTGGAAACACCATATATTTT.

This clone was recorded once. The chain uses TRBV24-1 and TRBJ2-1; TRBD2 matches 9 bases. V lost 7 bases to trimming and J lost 7 bases; unmatched junction nucleotides: 4. The CDR3 contains 13 residues. Germline V gives CDR1 KGHDR, CDR2 SFDVKD. The CDR3 protein is CATSPGLANEQFF. DNA for the CDR3: TGTGCCACCAGCCCGGGACTAGCTAATGAGCAGTTCTTC.

The V call is TRBV20-1, the J call TRBJ1-2; no definite D call. Looked up from germline, CDR1 is DFQATT and CDR2 is SNEGSKA (reference sequence). The CDR3 spans 11 residues. The V end lost 6 bases, the J end lost 8 bases, and 13 bases lay between the germline ends. The CDR3 bases are TGCAGTGCGGCCAGAGGAGGCGGCTACACCTTC. It specifies CSAARGGGYTF.

The chain uses TRBV19 and TRBJ2-3, with D possibly TRBD1 on 5 matching bases. V lost 3 bases and J 2 bases, leaving 21 bases between the germline ends. The CDR3 loop spans 18 amino acids. CDR1 and CDR2 from the germline V gene are LNHDA and SQIVND (reference sequence). The CDR3: CASSMDTSPRRLTDTQYF. The CDR3 DNA follows: TGTGCCAGTAGTATGGACACCTCGCCCAGGCGACTCACAGATACGCAGTATTTT.

This chain connects TRBV28 to TRBJ1-5, with 8 bases identical to TRBD1. With 6 bases clipped from V and 2 bases from J, the junction kept 6 bases outside the gene matches. Germline values: CDR1 MDHEN, CDR2 SYDVKM. The CDR3 is made up of 15 amino acids. The CDR3: CASSPWDRRNQPQHF. CDR3 DNA sequence: TGTGCCAGCAGCCCTTGGGACAGGCGCAATCAGCCCCAGCATTTT.

The chain links TRBV28 to TRBJ1-4, with D unclear. The CDR3 totals 14 residues. Germline lookup yields CDR1 MDHEN and CDR2 SYDVKM. V was clipped by 4 bases and J by 4 bases, with 10 bases between them. CDR3 sequence reads: CASSSAVDNEKLFF. The CDR3 DNA reads TGTGCCAGCAGTTCAGCGGTCGATAATGAAAAACTGTTTTTT.

CDR3 residues: CASSLASAGELFF. The CDR3 nucleotides are TGTGCCAGCAGCTTAGCTAGCGCCGGGGAGCTGTTTTTT. The chain carries TRBV7-9 and TRBJ2-2, with D possibly TRBD2 on 5 matching bases. Deletions cut 0 bases from V and 6 bases from J, with 5 bases between. Per the germline V gene, CDR1 is SEHNR and CDR2 is FQNEAQ (reference sequence). The CDR3 is 13 residues long.

The V call is TRBV4-1, the J call TRBJ1-5, with a tentative D call TRBD1 (5 bases). The V gene's germline CDR1 is MGHRA and CDR2 YSYEKL. The CDR3 runs 14 residues. Trimming took off 4 bases at V and 5 bases at J, with 12 bases between the two ends. The DNA of the CDR3 is TGCGCCAGCAGCCCCTGGGGGGGAGATCAGCCCCAGCATTTT. It yields the protein CASSPWGGDQPQHF.

This rearrangement joins TRBV6-5 to TRBJ2-3; tentatively, D is TRBD1 (6 bases). From germline, CDR1 is MNHEY and CDR2 SVGAGI. The CDR3 is made up of 13 amino acids. Trimming took off 6 bases at V and 6 bases at J, with 13 bases between the two ends. The CDR3 DNA follows: TGTGCCAGCAGCAGGGGATCGTTTGATACGCAGTATTTT. Its translation is CASSRGSFDTQYF.

The chain carries TRBV10-3 and TRBJ1-1, with TRBD1 as a possible D gene (5 bases). CDR1 and CDR2 (germline): ENHRY, SYGVKD. The CDR3 has 12 residues. The ends were cut back, 0 bases at V and 9 bases at J, with 8 bases in the middle. Here the CDR3 DNA reads TGTGCCATCAGTGAGTCGCAGGACAAAGCTTTCTTT. This gives the protein CAISESQDKAFF.

This CDR3 reads CAWGWSAGGDTQYF. The CDR3 region has the DNA TGTGCCTGGGGGTGGTCGGCGGGAGGGGATACGCAGTATTTT. The chain couples TRBV30 to TRBJ2-3; 9 nucleotides match TRBD2. CDR1 is GTSNPN, CDR2 SVGIG, per germline (reference sequence). The CDR3 consists of 14 residues. V was clipped by 5 bases and J by 6 bases; unmatched bases: 9.

The chain recombines TRBV12-3 or TRBV12-4 with TRBJ1-1, with 7 bases lining up with TRBD1. The CDR3 is made up of 13 amino acids. V gave up 3 bases and J gave up 4 bases; unmatched junction bases: 2. The DNA of the CDR3 is TGTGCCAGCAGTTTGCAGGGGGGCACTGAAGCTTTCTTT. Protein product: CASSLQGGTEAFF.

The chain couples TRBV11-1 to TRBJ2-2, with TRBD1 identical over 7 bases. V lost 5 bases, J lost 4 bases, and 7 bases stayed unmatched. CDR3 length: 15 amino acids. CDR1 and CDR2 (germline): SGHAT, FQDESV (reference sequence). The CDR3 DNA sequence: TGTGCCAGCAGCATACAGGGGCGAGGCACCGGGGAGCTGTTTTTT. This encodes CASSIQGRGTGELFF.

The genes are TRBV6-2 or TRBV6-3 and TRBJ1-5; 9 nucleotides line up with TRBD1. The length of the CDR3 is 17 residues. The J segment lost 4 bases and the V segment lost 2 bases, leaving 9 bases of the junction unmatched. Germline lookup yields CDR1 MNHEY and CDR2 SVGEGT. CDR3 sequence reads: CASSYHSPGTGNQPQHF. In nucleotides, the CDR3 is TGTGCCAGCAGTTACCATTCCCCCGGGACAGGGAATCAGCCCCAGCATTTT.

The chain joins TRBV15 to TRBJ2-3, with D possibly TRBD1 on 5 matching bases. V lost 0 bases and J 6 bases, leaving 13 bases between the germline ends. Germline V CDR1 and CDR2: LNHNV, YYDKDF (reference sequence). CDR3 length: 15 residues. The CDR3 nucleotides read TGTGCCACCAGCAGAGATCAAGTAGGGGTGGATACGCAGTATTTT. This codes for CATSRDQVGVDTQYF.

The V gene is TRBV3-1 (or the pseudogene TRBV3-2), the J gene TRBJ1-1, with TRBD1 as a possible D gene (5 bases). The CDR3 runs to 13 residues. Trimming removed 8 bases at V and 4 bases at J, with 14 bases between. The germline V gene encodes CDR1 LGHDT and CDR2 YNNKEL (reference sequence). The CDR3 nucleotides are TGTGCCAGCCGGCCGGAGGGGAGCACTGAAGCTTTCTTT. Protein sequence: CASRPEGSTEAFF.

J is TRBJ2-7 and V is TRBV6-1; the match to TRBD1 covers 8 bases. CDR3 length: 15 residues. Losses at the gene ends were 3 bases for V and 3 bases for J; bases not matched to a gene: 7. Germline V gene sequence: CDR1 MNHNS, CDR2 SASEGT. The CDR3 loop reads CASSEMGQAVYEQYV. The CDR3 bases are TGTGCCAGCAGTGAGATGGGACAGGCTGTCTACGAGCAGTACGTC.

This chain joins TRBV7-3 and TRBJ1-2; TRBD1 agrees at 12 bases. J lost 8 bases, V lost 4 bases, and 17 bases had no gene match. Germline V gives CDR1 SGHTA, CDR2 FQGTGA. The CDR3 sequence is 18 residues long. The CDR3 sequence: CASSSLTNPGQGARGYTF. CDR3 nucleotides: TGTGCCAGCAGCTCCTTAACCAATCCGGGACAGGGGGCTCGCGGCTACACCTTC.

V is TRBV18 and J is TRBJ1-4, with D uncertain. This CDR3 comprises 16 residues. V shed 3 bases and J shed 6 bases, with 17 bases lying between them. Germline CDR1 reads KGHSH; CDR2 reads LQKENI. The CDR3 region is CASSPRVSGFDEKLFF. As DNA, the CDR3 is TGTGCCAGCTCACCTCGCGTGTCGGGGTTCGATGAAAAACTGTTTTTT.

CDR3 sequence reads: CASSRRRDEKLFF. CDR3 DNA: TGTGCCAGCAGCCGAAGGAGGGATGAAAAACTGTTTTTT. The rearrangement links TRBV6-1 to TRBJ1-4; no clear D gene. Germline CDR1 MNHNS, CDR2 SASEGT. Trimming stripped 6 bases from V and 6 bases from J, with 11 bases between. CDR3 size: 13 residues.

The chain has TRBV15 and TRBJ1-4; TRBD1 aligns across 7 bases. CDR3 size: 14 residues. Germline trimming cut 3 bases from V and 4 bases from J; bases unmatched to any gene: 2. From germline, CDR1 is LNHNV and CDR2 YYDKDF (reference sequence). The CDR3 loop reads CATSRGQFNEKLFF. In DNA, the CDR3 is TGTGCCACCAGCAGGGGACAGTTTAATGAAAAACTGTTTTTT.

This chain joins TRBV5-4 and TRBJ1-2; 7 bases align to TRBD1. The V gene's germline CDR1 is SGHNT and CDR2 YYREEE (reference sequence). CDR3 length: 14 residues. The V gene end was trimmed by 4 bases and the J gene end by 2 bases; junction bases not matched to a gene: 5. The CDR3 bases are TGTGCCAGCAGCCTAGACAGGGACAACTATGGCTACACCTTC. Protein product: CASSLDRDNYGYTF.

The genes are TRBV7-9 and TRBJ1-2; D is perhaps TRBD1 (5 bases). This CDR3 is 14 amino acids long. Looked up from germline, CDR1 is SEHNR and CDR2 is FQNEAQ (reference sequence). V gave up 1 base and J gave up 7 bases, with 13 bases separating them. In DNA form, the CDR3 reads TGTGCCAGCAGCTTAGGGAGGGGCCTCGGTGGCTACACCTTC. Residues: CASSLGRGLGGYTF. Looking up the rest from reference TRBV7-9 and TRBJ1-2 gives the full variable domain: DTGVSQNPRHKITKRGQNVTFRCDPISEHNRLYWYRQTLGQGPEFLTYFQNEAQLEKSRLLSDRFSAERPKGSFSTLEIQRTEQGDSAMYLCASSLGRGLGGYTFGSGTRLTVV.

The chain links TRBV9 to TRBJ1-6; D is undetermined. V lost 0 bases and J lost 6, with 4 bases in between. CDR1 and CDR2 from the germline V gene are SGDLS and YYNGEE. There are 13 residues in the CDR3. In nucleotides, the CDR3 is TGTGCCAGCAGCGTAGTTCTTAATTCACCCCTCCACTTT. Translating gives CASSVVLNSPLHF.

V is TRBV28 and J is TRBJ2-7; tentative D call: TRBD1 (6 bases). There are 11 residues in the CDR3. V was cut by 3 bases and J by 11 bases, with 11 bases left in between. The V gene's germline CDR1 is MDHEN and CDR2 SYDVKM. CDR3 nucleotide sequence: TGTGCCAGCAGTTTGGGACACCAAGAGTACTTC. Protein product: CASSLGHQEYF.

This sequence joins TRBV4-1 and TRBJ1-5; 9 bases align to TRBD1. Trimming cost V 4 bases and J 2 bases; bases outside gene matches: 6. The CDR3 loop spans 16 amino acids. The germline gives CDR1 MGHRA, CDR2 YSYEKL. The chain's CDR3 is CASSRVQGAGNQPQHF. CDR3 sequence (DNA): TGCGCCAGCAGCCGGGTACAGGGGGCCGGCAATCAGCCCCAGCATTTT.